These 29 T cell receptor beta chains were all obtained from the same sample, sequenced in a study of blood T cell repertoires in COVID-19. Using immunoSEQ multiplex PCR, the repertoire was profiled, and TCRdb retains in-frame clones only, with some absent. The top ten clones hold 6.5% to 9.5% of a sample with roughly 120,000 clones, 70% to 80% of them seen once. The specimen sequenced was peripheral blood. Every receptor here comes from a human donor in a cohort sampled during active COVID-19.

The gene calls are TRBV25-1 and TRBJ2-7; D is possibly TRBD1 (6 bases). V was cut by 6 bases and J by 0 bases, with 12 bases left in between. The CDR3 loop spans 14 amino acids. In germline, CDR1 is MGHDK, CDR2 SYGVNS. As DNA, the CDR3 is TGTGCCAGCAGCCTTGGGGGCACCTCCTACGAGCAGTACTTC. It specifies CASSLGGTSYEQYF.

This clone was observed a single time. As DNA, the CDR3 is TGTGCCAGCAGCTTAGTGGGGGGGGAGCAGTACTTC. Encoded protein: CASSLVGGEQYF. The V call is TRBV11-2, the J call TRBJ2-7, with 7 positions matching TRBD2. Germline V gene lookup returns CDR1 SGHAT and CDR2 FQNNGV. V was pared by 1 base and J by 7 bases, with 1 base of the junction left unmatched. CDR3 length equals 12 residues.

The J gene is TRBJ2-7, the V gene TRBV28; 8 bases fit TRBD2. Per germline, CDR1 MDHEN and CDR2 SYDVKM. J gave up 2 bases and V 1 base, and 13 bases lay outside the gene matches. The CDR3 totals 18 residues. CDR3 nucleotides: TGTGCCAGCAGTTTATCTGTGTTGGGAGCGGGAGAGCCCTACGAGCAGTACTTC. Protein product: CASSLSVLGAGEPYEQYF.

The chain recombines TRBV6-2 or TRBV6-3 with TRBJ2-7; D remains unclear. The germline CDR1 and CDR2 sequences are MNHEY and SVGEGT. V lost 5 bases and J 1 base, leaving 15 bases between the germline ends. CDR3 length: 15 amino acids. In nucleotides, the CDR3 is TGTGCCAGCAGTGACACATCAACGATTTCCTACGAGCAGTACTTC. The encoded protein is CASSDTSTISYEQYF.

This CDR3 is CASSGRRTGVIGGNQPQHF. CDR3 in DNA: TGTGCCAGCAGTGGGCGAAGGACAGGCGTTATAGGGGGCAATCAGCCCCAGCATTTT. The chain recombines TRBV6-1 with TRBJ1-5; 7 nucleotides agree with TRBD1. The CDR3 is 19 residues long. The trim removed 4 bases at V and 2 bases at J, leaving 17 bases unmatched. CDR1 and CDR2 from the germline V gene are MNHNS and SASEGT.

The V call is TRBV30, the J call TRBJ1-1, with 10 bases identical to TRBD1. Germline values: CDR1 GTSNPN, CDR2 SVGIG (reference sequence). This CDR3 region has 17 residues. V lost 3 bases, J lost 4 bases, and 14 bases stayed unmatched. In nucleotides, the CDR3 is TGTGCCTGGAGGACGATGACAGGGGGCGCCCAGAGCACTGAAGCTTTCTTT. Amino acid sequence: CAWRTMTGGAQSTEAFF.

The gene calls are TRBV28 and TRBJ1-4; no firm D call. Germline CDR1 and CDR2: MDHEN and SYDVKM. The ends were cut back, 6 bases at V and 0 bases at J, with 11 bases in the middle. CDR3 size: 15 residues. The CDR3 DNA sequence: TGTGCCAGCAGCCCCCCAGTTGCAACTAATGAAAAACTGTTTTTT. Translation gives CASSPPVATNEKLFF.

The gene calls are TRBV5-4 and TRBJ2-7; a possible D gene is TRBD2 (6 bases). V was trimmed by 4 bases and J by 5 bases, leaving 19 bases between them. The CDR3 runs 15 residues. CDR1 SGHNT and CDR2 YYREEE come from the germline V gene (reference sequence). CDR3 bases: TGTGCCAGCAGCGCAGAGCGGCGGGGATTGGACGAGCAGTACTTC. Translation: CASSAERRGLDEQYF.

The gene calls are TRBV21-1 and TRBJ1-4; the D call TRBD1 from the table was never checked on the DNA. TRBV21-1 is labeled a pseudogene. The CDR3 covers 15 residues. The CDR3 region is CASSKEEDRINKLFF. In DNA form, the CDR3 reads TGTGCCAGCAGCAAAGAGGAAGACAGGATAAACAAACTGTTTTTT.

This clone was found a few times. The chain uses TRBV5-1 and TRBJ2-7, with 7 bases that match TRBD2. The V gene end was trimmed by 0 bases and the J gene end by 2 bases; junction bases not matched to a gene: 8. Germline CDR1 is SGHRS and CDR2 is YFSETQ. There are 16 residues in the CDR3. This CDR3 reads CASSLGGSGLTYEQYF. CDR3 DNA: TGCGCCAGCAGCTTGGGGGGTAGCGGGCTCACCTACGAGCAGTACTTC. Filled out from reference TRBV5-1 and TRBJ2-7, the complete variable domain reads KAGVTQTPRYLIKTRGQQVTLSCSPISGHRSVSWYQQTPGQGLQFLFEYFSETQRNKGNFPGRFSGRQFSNSRSEMNVSTLELGDSALYLCASSLGGSGLTYEQYFGPGTRLTVT.

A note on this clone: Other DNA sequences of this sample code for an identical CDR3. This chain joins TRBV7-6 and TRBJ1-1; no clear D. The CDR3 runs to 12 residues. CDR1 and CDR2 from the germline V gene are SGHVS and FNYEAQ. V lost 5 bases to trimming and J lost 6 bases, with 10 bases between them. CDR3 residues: CASSRPGAEAFF. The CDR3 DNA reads TGTGCCAGCAGCCGACCGGGTGCTGAAGCTTTCTTT.

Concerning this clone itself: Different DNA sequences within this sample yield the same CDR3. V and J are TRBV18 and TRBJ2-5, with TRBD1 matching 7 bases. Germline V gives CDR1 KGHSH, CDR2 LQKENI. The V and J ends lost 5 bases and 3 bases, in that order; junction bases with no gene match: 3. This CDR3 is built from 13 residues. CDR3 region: CASSKDRKETQYF. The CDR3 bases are TGTGCCAGCTCAAAGGACAGGAAAGAGACCCAGTACTTC.

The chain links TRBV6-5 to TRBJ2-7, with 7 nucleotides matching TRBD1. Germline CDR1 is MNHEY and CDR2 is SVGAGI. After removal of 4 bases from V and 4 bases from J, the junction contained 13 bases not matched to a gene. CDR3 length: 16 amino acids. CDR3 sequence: CASSSPTSDRVYEQYF. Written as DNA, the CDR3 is TGTGCCAGCAGTTCCCCTACGAGCGACAGGGTTTACGAGCAGTACTTC.

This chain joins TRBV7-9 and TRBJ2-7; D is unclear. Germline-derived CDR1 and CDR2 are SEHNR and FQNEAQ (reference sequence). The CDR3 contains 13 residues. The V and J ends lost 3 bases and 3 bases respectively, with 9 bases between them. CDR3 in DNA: TGTGCCAGCAGCTTTACCACCAGCTACGAGCAGTACTTC. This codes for CASSFTTSYEQYF.

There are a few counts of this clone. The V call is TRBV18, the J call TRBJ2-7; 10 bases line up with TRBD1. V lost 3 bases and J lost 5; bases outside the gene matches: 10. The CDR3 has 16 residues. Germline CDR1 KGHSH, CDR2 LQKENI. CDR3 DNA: TGTGCCAGCTCACCTTTGGGACAGGGGATTCTCCACGAGCAGTACTTC. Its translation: CASSPLGQGILHEQYF.

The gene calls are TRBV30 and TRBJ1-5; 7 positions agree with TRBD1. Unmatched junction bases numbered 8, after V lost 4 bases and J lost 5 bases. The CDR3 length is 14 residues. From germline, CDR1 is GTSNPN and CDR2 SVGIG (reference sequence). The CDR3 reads CAWKGQAPHQPQHF. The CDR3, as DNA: TGTGCCTGGAAAGGACAGGCGCCTCATCAGCCCCAGCATTTT.

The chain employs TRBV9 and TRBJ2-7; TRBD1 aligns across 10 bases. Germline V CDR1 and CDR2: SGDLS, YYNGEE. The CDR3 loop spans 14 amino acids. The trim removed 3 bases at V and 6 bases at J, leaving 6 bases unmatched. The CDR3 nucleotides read TGTGCCAGCAGCGCTACTGACAGGGGGCGCGAGCAGTACTTC. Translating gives CASSATDRGREQYF.

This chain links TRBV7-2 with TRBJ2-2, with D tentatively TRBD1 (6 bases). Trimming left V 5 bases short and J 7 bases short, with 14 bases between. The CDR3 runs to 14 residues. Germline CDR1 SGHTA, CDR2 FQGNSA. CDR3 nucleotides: TGTGCCAGCAGCCCGAACCCAGGGGTCGGGGAGCTGTTTTTT. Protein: CASSPNPGVGELFF.

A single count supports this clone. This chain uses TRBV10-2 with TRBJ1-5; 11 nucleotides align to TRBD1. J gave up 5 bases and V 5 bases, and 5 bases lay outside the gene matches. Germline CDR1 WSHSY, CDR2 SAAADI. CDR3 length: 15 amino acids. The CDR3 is CASSRGQGVDQPQHF. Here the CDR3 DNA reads TGCGCCAGCAGTCGGGGACAGGGGGTAGATCAGCCCCAGCATTTT.

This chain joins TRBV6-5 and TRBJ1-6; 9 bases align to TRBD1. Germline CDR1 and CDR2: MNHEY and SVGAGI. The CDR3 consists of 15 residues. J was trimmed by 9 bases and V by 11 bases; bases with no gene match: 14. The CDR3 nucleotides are TGTGCCGCCCGGACGGGACAGGGATTCACTTCACCCCTCCACTTT. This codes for CAARTGQGFTSPLHF.

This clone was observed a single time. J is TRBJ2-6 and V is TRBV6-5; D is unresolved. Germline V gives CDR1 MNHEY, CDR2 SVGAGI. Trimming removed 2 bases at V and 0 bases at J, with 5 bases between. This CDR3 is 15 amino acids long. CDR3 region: CASSYRSSGANVLTF. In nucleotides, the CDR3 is TGTGCCAGCAGTTACAGGAGCTCTGGGGCCAACGTCCTGACTTTC.

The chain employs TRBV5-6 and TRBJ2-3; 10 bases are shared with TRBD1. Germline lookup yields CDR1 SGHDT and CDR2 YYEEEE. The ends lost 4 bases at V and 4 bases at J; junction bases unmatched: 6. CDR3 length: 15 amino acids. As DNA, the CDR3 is TGTGCCAGCAGCGACCGGGACAGGGGTGCAGATACGCAGTATTTT. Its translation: CASSDRDRGADTQYF.

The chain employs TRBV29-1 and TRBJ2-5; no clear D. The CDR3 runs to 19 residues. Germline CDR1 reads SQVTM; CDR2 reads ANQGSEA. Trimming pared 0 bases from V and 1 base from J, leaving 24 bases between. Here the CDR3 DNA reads TGCAGCGTTGAAGATCTCAAAAGTTCTGACAATTTGCTCCAAGAGACCCAGTACTTC. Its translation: CSVEDLKSSDNLLQETQYF.

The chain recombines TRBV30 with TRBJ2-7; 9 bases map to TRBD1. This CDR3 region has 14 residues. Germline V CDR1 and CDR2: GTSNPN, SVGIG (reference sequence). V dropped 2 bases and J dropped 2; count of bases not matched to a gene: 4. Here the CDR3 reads CAWSPGQGTYEQYF. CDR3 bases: TGTGCCTGGAGTCCGGGACAGGGAACCTACGAGCAGTACTTC.

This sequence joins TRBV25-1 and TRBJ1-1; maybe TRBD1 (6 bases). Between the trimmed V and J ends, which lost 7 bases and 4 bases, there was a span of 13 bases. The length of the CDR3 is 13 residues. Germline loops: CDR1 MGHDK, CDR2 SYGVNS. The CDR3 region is CASTLIGGTEAFF. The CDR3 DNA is TGTGCCAGCACCCTGATAGGGGGCACTGAAGCTTTCTTT.

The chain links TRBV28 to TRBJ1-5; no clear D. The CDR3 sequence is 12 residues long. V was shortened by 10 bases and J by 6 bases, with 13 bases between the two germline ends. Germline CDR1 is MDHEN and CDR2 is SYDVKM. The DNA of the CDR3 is TGTGCCATCCGGGATTTCGGTCAGCCCCAGCATTTT. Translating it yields CAIRDFGQPQHF.

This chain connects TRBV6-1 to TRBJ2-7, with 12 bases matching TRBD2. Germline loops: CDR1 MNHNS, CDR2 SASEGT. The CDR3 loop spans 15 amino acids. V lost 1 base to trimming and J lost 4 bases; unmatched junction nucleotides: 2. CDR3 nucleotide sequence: TGTGCCAGCAGTGAAGGACTAGCGGGGGTTTACGAGCAGTACTTC. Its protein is CASSEGLAGVYEQYF.

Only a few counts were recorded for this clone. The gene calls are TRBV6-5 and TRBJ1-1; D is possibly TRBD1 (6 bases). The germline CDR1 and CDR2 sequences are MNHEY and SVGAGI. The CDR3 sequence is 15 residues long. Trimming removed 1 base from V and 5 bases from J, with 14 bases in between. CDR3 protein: CASSYFGQGWTEAFF. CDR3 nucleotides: TGTGCCAGCAGTTACTTTGGGCAGGGGTGGACTGAAGCTTTCTTT.

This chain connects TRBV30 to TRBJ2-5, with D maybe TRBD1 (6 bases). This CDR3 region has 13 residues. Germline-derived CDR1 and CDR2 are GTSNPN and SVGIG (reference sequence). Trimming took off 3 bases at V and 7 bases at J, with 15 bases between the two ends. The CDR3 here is CAWSPTGPATQYF. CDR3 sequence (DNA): TGTGCCTGGAGCCCAACAGGGCCGGCGACCCAGTACTTC.